A few counts support the clone carrying this T cell receptor beta chain. Its antigen is undetermined. Specified time point: persistent/refractory GD, antithyroid drugs over 5 years with positive TRAb. Extracted RNA from PBMCs served as the source of the TCR library. This entry is derived from a study of regulatory T cells in long-lasting Graves disease. On the study more broadly: Over 5 years of antithyroid drugs plus positive TSH receptor antibodies defined persistent Graves' disease.

Findings and caveats of the study: TRBV28, TRBJ1-2 and TRBJ2-5 were favored in persistent disease. TCR diversity in persistent Graves' patients was below that of newly diagnosed ones.

Through Arm-PCR of CDR3 regions and iRepertoire HTBI primers, TCR beta libraries were built. In the original processing: Samples revealed about 63 TRBV and roughly 15 TRBJ segments. MiXCR was run by TCRdb on the multiplex PCR reads, yielding one entry per CDR3 protein. The V and J calls, along with clone size, are taken from TCRdb and not from the paper's own processing. The sample includes around 430,000 distinct CDR3 sequences, around a fifth of them seen just once. V lost 5 bases and J lost 3; bases outside the gene matches: 5. The CDR3 spans 13 residues. Germline CDR1 is DFQATT and CDR2 is SNEGSKA (reference sequence).

The clonotype comes from a female donor with Graves disease. The material sequenced was peripheral blood mononuclear cells (PBMCs), taken when the disease was refractory, from a patient treated with antithyroid drugs. This chain links TRBV20-1 with TRBJ2-5, with 8 bases identical to TRBD2. The CDR3 protein is CSAPTSGKETQYF. CDR3 DNA sequence: TGCAGTGCTCCTACTAGCGGCAAAGAGACCCAGTACTTC.